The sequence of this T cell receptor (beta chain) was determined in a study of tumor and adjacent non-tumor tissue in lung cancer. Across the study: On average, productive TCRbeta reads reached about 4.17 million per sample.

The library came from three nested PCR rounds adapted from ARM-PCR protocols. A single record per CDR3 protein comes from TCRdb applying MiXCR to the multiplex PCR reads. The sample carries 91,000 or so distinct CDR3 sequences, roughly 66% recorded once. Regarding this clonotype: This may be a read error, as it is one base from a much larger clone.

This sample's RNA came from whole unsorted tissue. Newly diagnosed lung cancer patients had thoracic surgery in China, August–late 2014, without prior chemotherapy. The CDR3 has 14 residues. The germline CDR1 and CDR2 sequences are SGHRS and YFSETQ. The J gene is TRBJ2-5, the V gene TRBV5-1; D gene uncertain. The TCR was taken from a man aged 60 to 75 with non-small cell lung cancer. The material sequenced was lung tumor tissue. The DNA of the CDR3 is TGCGTCAGCAGCTTGTCAGGCTTCGAAGAGACCCAGTACTTC. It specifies CVSSLSGFEETQYF.